The following is a TCR beta chain sequence with its context. The authors' processing: The assay estimated nucleated cells by amplifying reference gene primers. Sequencing used immunoSEQ multiplex PCR; TCRdb keeps in-frame clones, though not all of them. D and trimming come from the DNA, and the V and J calls and clone size come from that table. This table has around 70,000 clones, 88% appearing once. Unmatched junction bases numbered 14, after V lost 7 bases and J lost 7 bases. The CDR3 runs 15 residues. Germline CDR1 SNHLY, CDR2 FYNNEI. This entry comes from a study of blood T cell repertoires in COVID-19. Across the whole study: COVID-19 samples, acute and convalescent, were from the United States, Italy and Spain. Nucleic acid was either cDNA or gDNA, and it came from T cells, B-cell-depleted T cells, or PBMCs.

The chain is built from TRBV2 and TRBJ2-5; 8 bases align to TRBD1. The sequence was obtained from a human donor in a cohort sampled during active COVID-19. Sequenced material: peripheral blood. CDR3 amino acids: CASIPDRGASGTQYF. The CDR3 DNA reads as TGTGCCAGCATCCCAGACAGGGGAGCTTCGGGGACCCAGTACTTC. The full variable domain, its missing parts supplied by reference TRBV2 and TRBJ2-5, is EPEVTQTPSHQVTQMGQEVILRCVPISNHLYFYWYRQILGQKVEFLVSFYNNEISEKSEIFDDQFSVERPDGSNFTLKIRSTKLEDSAMYFCASIPDRGASGTQYFGPGTRLLVL.